This TCR beta chain stems from a study of cytomegalovirus exposure and HLA in healthy donors. Regarding the study as a whole: With high specificity and sensitivity, the classifier reportedly diagnosed cytomegalovirus status.

Germline assignment: CDR1 GTSNPN and CDR2 SVGIG (reference sequence). V was cut by 0 bases and J by 4 bases, with 10 bases left in between. The CDR3 spans 13 residues. As for this clone: The target antigen is unknown.

In the PCR, 60 Vbeta and 13 Jbeta primers were used. The protocol was immunoSEQ multiplex PCR, while the TCRdb copy is restricted to in-frame clones and leaves out a portion. The repertoire holds 75,000 to 100,000 clones, with about 78% as singletons. The chain uses TRBV30 and TRBJ2-7; D possibly corresponds to TRBD1 (6 bases). The sequenced sample was PBMCs. The sequence came from a man aged 35 to 55 in good health and CMV-seronegative. This CDR3 is CAWSVGGRYEQYF. The CDR3 DNA reads TGTGCCTGGAGTGTAGGGGGACGGTACGAGCAGTACTTC. The variable domain in full, completed from reference TRBV30 and TRBJ2-7, reads SQTIHQWPATLVQPVGSPLSLECTVEGTSNPNLYWYRQAAGRGLQLLFYSVGIGQISSEVPQNLSASRPQDRQFILSSKKLLLSDSGFYLCAWSVGGRYEQYFGPGTRLTVT.